This T cell receptor beta chain was sequenced for a study of shared clonotypes between healthy human individuals (dated by TCRdb to 2020 to 2022). Some background on the complete study: A couple of women and a few men aged 18 to 49 years were included in the cohort. Per donor, three plates each were used for CD4 naive and CD4 memory, two for CD8 naive, and one for CD8 memory. Between about 0.8 and 9.5 billion PBMCs per donor were obtained by leukapheresis. To increase sequencing depth and limit assay-specific biases, different laboratories used diverse techniques to prepare libraries and sequence TCR repertoires. To estimate repertoire size and how much clonotype sharing occurs between individuals, the study deeply sequenced the blood TCR repertoires of 4 to 6 healthy adults. Here is what the overall study found, with its caveats: Because the study included a small number of donors, the genetic and exposure-history diversity represented was limited. Sampling was restricted to blood, and TCR repertoires in tissues likely differ from the TCR repertoires found in blood. Across a few donors, roughly 5.1% of naive CD4, approximately 3.5% of naive CD8, about 2.3% of memory CD4, and approximately 0.42% of memory CD8 clonotypes were shared. Compared with non-shared clonotypes, the clonotypes found in all four sorted-subset donors had higher generation probabilities. Naive subsets generally had larger estimated clonotype richness than memory subsets did. Rarefaction of sorted-subset datasets indicated incomplete sequencing despite the large sequencing depth. Pairwise subsampling indicated that sequencing depth was expected to affect the degree of clonotype sharing among donors.

For this chain, trimming is 6 bases at the V end and 0 bases at the J end, and the number of junction bases without a gene match is 14. Taken from cysteine to phenylalanine, the CDR3 has 18 residues. The only DNA kept is the CDR3, 54 bases in frame from the first base. The germline V gene supplies CDR1 SNHLY and CDR2 FYNNEI. The donors were healthy, HIV-negative adults who had no recently reported acute infections or vaccinations. Only Caucasian adults living in Nashville, Tennessee, USA were represented among the donors. The CD8 memory samples were a combination of magnetically selected CD45RO+ cells and CCR7-negative CD45RA+ effector memory (TemRA) cells. After blood collection by leukapheresis, PBMCs were isolated using Ficoll-Histopaque density gradient centrifugation and then cryopreserved in the vapor phase of liquid nitrogen. Analytical flow cytometry was used to check the purity and quantity of every magnetically sorted T cell population. From each sorted fraction, genomic DNA was isolated and quantified by UV absorbance on a Nanodrop 2000c.

Using the deep immunoSEQ assay, multiplex PCR amplified TCR CDR3 regions from genomic DNA. For each cell subset, the extracted genomic DNA was distributed evenly across all wells of several immunoSEQ 96-well plates, and each plate served as one replicate. Each replicate PCR for sorted subsets received around 0.2 ug genomic DNA, equal to tens of thousands of T cell genomes. The purified libraries were quantified using a Qubit 3.0 fluorometer, sized with a Bioanalyzer 2100, and then quantified again using the KAPA Library Quantification kit. Every immunoSEQ 96-well plate was sequenced on a dedicated single-read 150-cycle Illumina NextSeq 550 flow cell. Concerning the study's data processing: Because the immunoSEQ output included only junctional sequences and no quality scores, the filtering could not be the same as the filtering used for full-length reads. To assign V/J genes and CDR3, sequences were annotated using PyIR, a Python wrapper for IgBLAST v1.9, with IMGT germline references. Any read was removed if the V/J assignment was weak (E-value above 1e-6), the CDR3 was missing, or the read contained stop codons, out-of-frame junctions, or ambiguous translated residues. V3J clonotypes were defined as sequences sharing an identical inferred V gene, J gene, and CDR3 amino acid sequence. To compute the percentage overlap between repertoires, the number of shared unique clonotypes was divided by the size of the smaller repertoire. Repertoire richness was assessed with RTK rarefaction, the Chao1 estimator, and Recon v2.1 estimates of unobserved clonotypes. Generation probabilities were computed with OLGA for all TCRbeta clonotypes obtained by the gDNA method from a few donors. In its TCRdb copy, this immuneACCESS table keeps in-frame sequences only and misses some clones. Where compared with another copy, unresolved V genes explain less than half of these, and the others have no known cause. From that table come the V and J calls and clone size; the DNA was used to work out D and trimming. This sample comprises about 690,000 clones, 90% of them detected only once. Clones ranked in the top ten supply 34% of the sample.

Turning to this clone: The antigen it binds to is not known. No base qualities exist here, and no much larger clone lies one base off it.

This TCR was recovered from a young man in good health. Some clones in this sample may be carry-over from other donors' samples. The sequence joins TRBV2 to TRBJ2-7, with 10 bases aligning to TRBD1. Material: memory CD8+ T cells from PBMCs. The meaning of the sample's cell subset or site label: CD45RO+ cells pooled with CCR7-negative TemRA cells. This receptor has the CDR3 CASSLNSRDRGSSYEQYF. The DNA sequence follows: TGTGCCAGCAGCCTAAATTCGAGGGACAGGGGAAGCTCCTACGAGCAGTACTTC.